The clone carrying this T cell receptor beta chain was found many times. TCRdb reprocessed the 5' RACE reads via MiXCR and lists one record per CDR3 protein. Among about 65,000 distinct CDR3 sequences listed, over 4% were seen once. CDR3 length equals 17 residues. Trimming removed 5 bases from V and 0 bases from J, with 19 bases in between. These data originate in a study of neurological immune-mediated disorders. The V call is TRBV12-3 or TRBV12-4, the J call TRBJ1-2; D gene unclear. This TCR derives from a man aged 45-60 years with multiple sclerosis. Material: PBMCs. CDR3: CASSPQAPGPSNYGYTF. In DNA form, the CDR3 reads TGTGCCAGCAGTCCCCAGGCCCCTGGTCCGTCTAACTATGGCTACACCTTC.